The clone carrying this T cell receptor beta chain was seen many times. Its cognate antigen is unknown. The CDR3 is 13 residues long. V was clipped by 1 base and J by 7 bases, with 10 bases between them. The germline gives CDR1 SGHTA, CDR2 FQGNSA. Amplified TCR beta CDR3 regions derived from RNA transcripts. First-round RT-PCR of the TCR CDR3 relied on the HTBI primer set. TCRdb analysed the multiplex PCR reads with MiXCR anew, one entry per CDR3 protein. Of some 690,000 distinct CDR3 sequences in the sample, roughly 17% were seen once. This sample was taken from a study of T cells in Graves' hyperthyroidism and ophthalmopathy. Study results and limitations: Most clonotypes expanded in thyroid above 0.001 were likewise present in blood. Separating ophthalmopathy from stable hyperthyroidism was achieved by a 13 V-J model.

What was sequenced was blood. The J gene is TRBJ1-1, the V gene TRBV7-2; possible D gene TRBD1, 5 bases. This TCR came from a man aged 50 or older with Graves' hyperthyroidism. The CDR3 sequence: CASSLDGQFEAFF. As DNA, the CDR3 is TGTGCCAGCAGCTTAGACGGACAATTTGAAGCTTTCTTT.